A selection of T cell receptor beta chains follows, all from one sample in a study of OX40 agonist ivuxolimab in advanced cancers. The protocol was immunoSEQ multiplex PCR, while the TCRdb copy is restricted to in-frame clones and leaves out a portion. The sample has 25,000 to 30,000 clones; roughly four fifths are singletons. Sequenced material: CD4+ or CD8+ T cells sorted from blood, taken in a trial of the OX40 agonist ivuxolimab. Receptors originate from an adult with an advanced solid tumor such as melanoma, head and neck, liver or kidney cancer. Each CDR3 is given with its conserved first and last residue. The D gene is left open where the match is weak. Size values are once, few and many counts, or a class for expanded clones, and some rows have none.

>TRBD1|TRBV6-1|19|-|TRBJ1-5
CASSDLRGPRGLDNQPQHF
TGTGCCAGCAGTGACCTCAGAGGACCCAGGGGGCTAGACAATCAGCCCCAGCATTTT
>-|TRBV4-1|16|once|TRBJ1-5
CASSQDPGYSNQPQHF
TGCGCCAGCAGCCAAGATCCCGGGTATAGCAATCAGCCCCAGCATTTT
>-|TRBV5-1|14|-|TRBJ2-7
CASSLVGDAYEQYF
TGCGCCAGCAGCTTGGTTGGGGATGCCTACGAGCAGTACTTC
>TRBD1|TRBV12-5|14|-|TRBJ1-1
CASALTGGATEAFF
TGTGCTAGTGCTTTGACAGGGGGCGCGACTGAAGCTTTCTTT
>-|TRBV4-2|14|few|TRBJ1-1
CASSAHQLNTEAFF
TGTGCCAGCAGCGCTCACCAACTGAACACTGAAGCTTTCTTT
>-|TRBV15|13|-|TRBJ1-1
CATSPGANTEAFF
TGTGCCACCAGTCCGGGAGCGAACACTGAAGCTTTCTTT
>TRBD2|TRBV7-3|15|-|TRBJ2-3
CASTLAGGLTDTQYF
TGTGCCAGCACCCTAGCGGGGGGCCTCACAGATACGCAGTATTTT
>-|TRBV16|14|-|TRBJ1-1
CASSPTRGNTEAFF
TGTGCCAGCAGCCCTACCCGGGGAAACACTGAAGCTTTCTTT
>TRBD1|TRBV19|17|-|TRBJ2-3
CASSSQGQPFSTDTQYF
TGTGCCAGTAGTTCTCAGGGACAGCCCTTTAGCACAGATACGCAGTATTTT
>TRBD1|TRBV2|16|-|TRBJ2-3
CASIIGQGPFTDTQYF
TGTGCCAGCATAATTGGACAGGGGCCTTTCACAGATACGCAGTATTTT
>-|TRBV11-2|15|-|TRBJ1-5
CASSLGSGASQPQHF
TGTGCCAGCAGCTTAGGGTCAGGTGCTTCCCAGCCCCAGCATTTT
>-|TRBV11-3|15|-|TRBJ2-1
CASSLLHGSYNEQFF
TGTGCCAGCAGCTTACTCCACGGCTCCTACAATGAGCAGTTCTTC
>-|TRBV6-5|14|few|TRBJ1-1
CASSPRLGNTEAFF
TGTGCCAGCAGCCCCCGATTGGGGAACACTGAAGCTTTCTTT
>-|TRBV14|12|-|TRBJ2-4
CASSQVGRFLHF
TGTGCCAGCAGCCAAGTTGGCCGTTTTCTGCACTTC
>TRBD1|TRBV29-1|13|-|TRBJ1-2
CSVEEQGGHGYTF
TGCAGCGTTGAAGAGCAAGGGGGCCATGGCTACACCTTC
>-|TRBV5-4|12|once|TRBJ2-5
CASSQQEETQYF
TGTGCCAGCAGCCAGCAGGAAGAGACCCAGTACTTC
>-|TRBV18|15|-|TRBJ1-5
CASSSRDLKFQPQHF
TGTGCCAGCTCATCCCGGGACTTAAAATTTCAGCCCCAGCATTTT
>-|TRBV2|16|-|TRBJ1-4
CASRVLGDATNEKLFF
TGTGCCAGCAGGGTCTTGGGGGATGCAACTAATGAAAAACTGTTTTTT
>-|TRBV7-6|18|-|TRBJ2-6
CASSPGPLGGSGANVLTF
TGTGCCAGCAGCCCCGGACCCTTGGGGGGCTCTGGGGCCAACGTCCTGACTTTC
>-|TRBV15|12|-|TRBJ2-7
CATSRASSEQYF
TGTGCCACCAGCAGAGCGTCTTCCGAGCAGTACTTC
>-|TRBV7-3|13|-|TRBJ1-6
CASSTGKNSPLHF
TGTGCCAGCAGCACAGGGAAAAATTCACCCCTCCACTTT
>TRBD1|TRBV4-1|17|few|TRBJ2-7
CASSQAPTGQGRYEQYF
TGCGCCAGCAGCCAAGCGCCCACGGGACAGGGGAGGTACGAGCAGTACTTC
>-|TRBV10-2|13|-|TRBJ1-1
CASSESGGSEAFF
TGCGCCAGCAGTGAATCGGGGGGATCTGAAGCTTTCTTT
>-|TRBV6-1|15|once|TRBJ2-2
CASSVPGLEFGELFF
TGTGCCAGCAGTGTCCCGGGCCTGGAGTTCGGGGAGCTGTTTTTT
>-|TRBV4-1|12|-|TRBJ2-7
CASSHPREEQYF
TGCGCCAGCAGCCACCCAAGGGAAGAGCAGTACTTC
>-|TRBV19|15|-|TRBJ1-1
CASSIDPYWNTEAFF
TGTGCCAGTAGTATAGATCCTTACTGGAACACTGAAGCTTTCTTT
>-|TRBV9|13|-|TRBJ2-2
CASSLGGTGELFF
TGTGCCAGCAGCCTTGGGGGCACCGGGGAGCTGTTTTTT
>-|TRBV9|17|once|TRBJ1-1
CASSAKVRGRMNTEAFF
TGTGCCAGCAGCGCAAAGGTCCGGGGGAGGATGAACACTGAAGCTTTCTTT
>-|TRBV15|15|-|TRBJ1-1
CATSRETVWNTEAFF
TGTGCCACCAGCAGAGAGACCGTGTGGAACACTGAAGCTTTCTTT
>-|TRBV19|13|few|TRBJ1-2
CASSMGRHYGYTF
TGTGCCAGTAGTATGGGCAGACACTATGGCTACACCTTC
>TRBD1|TRBV19|15|-|TRBJ2-7
CASSIGTGGLNEQYF
TGTGCCAGTAGTATTGGGACAGGGGGCCTGAACGAGCAGTACTTC
>-|TRBV4-1|13|few|TRBJ1-1
CATRDPPNTEAFF
TGCGCCACCCGGGACCCACCTAACACTGAAGCTTTCTTT
>-|TRBV2|15|-|TRBJ1-2
CASSEQEGRAYGYTF
TGTGCCAGCAGTGAACAGGAAGGCCGCGCCTATGGCTACACCTTC
>TRBD1|TRBV5-1|15|few|TRBJ2-4
CASSPGQGKRDIQYF
TGCGCCAGCAGCCCGGGACAGGGGAAGAGAGACATTCAGTACTTC
>-|TRBV7-3|13|-|TRBJ2-2
CASSFDSTGELFF
TGTGCCAGCAGCTTCGACAGCACCGGGGAGCTGTTTTTT
>TRBD2|TRBV5-1|17|-|TRBJ2-3
CASSLKLAGGSTDTQYF
TGCGCCAGCAGCTTAAAACTAGCGGGGGGGAGCACAGATACGCAGTATTTT
>-|TRBV19|13|-|TRBJ2-7
CASSIGHGSEQYF
TGTGCCAGTAGTATAGGTCACGGGTCCGAGCAGTACTTC
>-|TRBV5-1|11|-|TRBJ2-5
CASRYQETQYF
TGCGCCAGCAGGTACCAAGAGACCCAGTACTTC
>-|TRBV2|11|-|TRBJ2-7
CASDSSYEQYF
TGTGCCAGTGACAGTTCCTACGAGCAGTACTTC
>TRBD1|TRBV29-1|14|-|TRBJ1-1
CSVDVGRGLAEAFF
TGCAGCGTTGATGTTGGCAGGGGGCTTGCTGAAGCTTTCTTT
>TRBD1|TRBV5-1|15|-|TRBJ1-2
CASSTSTGGYYGYTF
TGCGCCAGCAGCACCTCTACAGGGGGCTACTATGGCTACACCTTC
>-|TRBV27|15|-|TRBJ2-7
CASSSLPGSHYEQYF
TGTGCCAGCAGCTCATTGCCCGGGTCCCACTACGAGCAGTACTTC
>-|TRBV19|14|few|TRBJ1-5
CASRNTGLSQPQHF
TGTGCCAGTAGGAATACAGGGTTGAGTCAGCCCCAGCATTTT
>TRBD1|TRBV5-1|15|once|TRBJ1-2
CASSLGRGLNYGYTF
TGCGCCAGCAGCTTGGGCAGGGGGCTTAACTATGGCTACACCTTC
>TRBD1|TRBV7-9|14|-|TRBJ1-1
CASSLDRGNTEAFF
TGTGCCAGCAGCTTAGACAGGGGGAACACTGAAGCTTTCTTT
>TRBD2|TRBV4-1|15|-|TRBJ2-7
CASSQDPSGAYEQYF
TGCGCCAGCAGCCAAGATCCTAGCGGGGCCTACGAGCAGTACTTC
>-|TRBV6-1|10|-|TRBJ2-7
CASSAYEQYF
TGTGCCAGCAGTGCCTACGAGCAGTACTTC
>TRBD1|TRBV6-1|13|once|TRBJ1-6
CASGQGALSPLHF
TGTGCCAGCGGACAGGGGGCACTTTCACCCCTCCACTTT
>-|TRBV28|15|-|TRBJ2-7
CASSSGDREGYEQYF
TGTGCCAGCAGTTCCGGTGACAGGGAGGGTTACGAGCAGTACTTC
>TRBD1|TRBV11-2|14|-|TRBJ1-2
CASSQKTGNYGYTF
TGTGCCAGCAGCCAGAAGACAGGGAACTATGGCTACACCTTC
>-|TRBV9|13|-|TRBJ2-1
CASSGRLYNEQFF
TGTGCCAGCAGCGGTCGACTGTACAATGAGCAGTTCTTC
>TRBD1|TRBV7-9|18|-|TRBJ1-1
CASSHRDRVFGMNTEAFF
TGTGCCAGCAGCCATCGGGACAGGGTGTTCGGTATGAACACTGAAGCTTTCTTT
>-|TRBV19|16|-|TRBJ2-3
CASSLRQGGVTDTQYF
TGTGCCAGTAGTCTCAGACAGGGAGGTGTTACAGATACGCAGTATTTT
>-|TRBV19|11|-|TRBJ2-1
CASSIGAEQFF
TGTGCCAGTAGTATAGGGGCCGAGCAGTTCTTC